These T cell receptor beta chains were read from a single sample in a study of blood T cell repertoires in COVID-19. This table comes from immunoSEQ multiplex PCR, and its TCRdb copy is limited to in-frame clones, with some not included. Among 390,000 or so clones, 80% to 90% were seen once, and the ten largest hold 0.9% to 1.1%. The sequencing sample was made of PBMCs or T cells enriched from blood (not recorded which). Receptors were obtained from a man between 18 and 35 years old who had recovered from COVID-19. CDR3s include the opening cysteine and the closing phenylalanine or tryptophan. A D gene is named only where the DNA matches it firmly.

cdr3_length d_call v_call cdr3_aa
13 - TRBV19 CASKSRTNEKLFF
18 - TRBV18 CASSPWRANRVTYNEQFF
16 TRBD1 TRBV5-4 CASSTLQGAISFEQYF
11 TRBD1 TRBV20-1 CRTGWDTEAFF
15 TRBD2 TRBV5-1 CASSFVAGVDYEQYF
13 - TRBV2 CARRPTGLETQYF
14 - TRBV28 CASTSGGAAYEQYF
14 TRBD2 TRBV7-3 CASSLTSGRNEQFF
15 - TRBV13 CASSLGGASGYEQYF
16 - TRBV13 CASVLGSAGYENEQFF
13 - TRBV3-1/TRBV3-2 CASSQPGFYGYTF
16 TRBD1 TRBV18 CASSLAGTVVRSEAFF
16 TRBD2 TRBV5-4 CASRGLAGASTDTQYF
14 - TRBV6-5 CASNGGGLGQPQHF
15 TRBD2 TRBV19 CASTDGASGRYEQYF